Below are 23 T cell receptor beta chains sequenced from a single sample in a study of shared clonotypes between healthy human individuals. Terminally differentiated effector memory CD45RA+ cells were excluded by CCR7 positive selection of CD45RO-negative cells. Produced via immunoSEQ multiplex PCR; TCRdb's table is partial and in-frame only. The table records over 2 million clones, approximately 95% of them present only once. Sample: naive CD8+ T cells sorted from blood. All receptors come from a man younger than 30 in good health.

DNA for the CDR3: TGTGCCATCAGTGATGTCGGACCAACGCAATCTGGGGCCAACGTCCTGACTTTC. Residues: CAISDVGPTQSGANVLTF. The genes are TRBV10-3 and TRBJ2-6; D is unclear. The CDR3 length is 18 residues. V gave up 3 bases and J gave up 1 base, with 16 bases separating them. Germline values: CDR1 ENHRY, CDR2 SYGVKD.

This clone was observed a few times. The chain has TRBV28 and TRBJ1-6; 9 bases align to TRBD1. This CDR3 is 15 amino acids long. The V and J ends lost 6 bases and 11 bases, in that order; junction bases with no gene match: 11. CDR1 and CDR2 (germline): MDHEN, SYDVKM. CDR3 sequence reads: CASRPQGALGAPLHF. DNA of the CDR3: TGTGCCAGCAGGCCACAGGGGGCGCTGGGGGCACCCCTCCACTTT.

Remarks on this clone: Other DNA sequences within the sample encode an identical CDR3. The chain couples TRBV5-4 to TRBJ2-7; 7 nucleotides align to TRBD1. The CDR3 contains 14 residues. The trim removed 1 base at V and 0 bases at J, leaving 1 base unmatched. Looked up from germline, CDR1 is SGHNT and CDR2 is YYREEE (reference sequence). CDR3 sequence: CASSLWDSSYEQYF. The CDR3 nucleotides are TGTGCCAGCAGCTTGTGGGACAGCTCCTACGAGCAGTACTTC.

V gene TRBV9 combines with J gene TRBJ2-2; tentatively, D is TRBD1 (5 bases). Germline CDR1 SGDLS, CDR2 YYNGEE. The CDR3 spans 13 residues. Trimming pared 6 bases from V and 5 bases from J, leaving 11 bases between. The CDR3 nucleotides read TGTGCCAGCACCTGGGGCCTAACCGGGGAGCTGTTTTTT. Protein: CASTWGLTGELFF.

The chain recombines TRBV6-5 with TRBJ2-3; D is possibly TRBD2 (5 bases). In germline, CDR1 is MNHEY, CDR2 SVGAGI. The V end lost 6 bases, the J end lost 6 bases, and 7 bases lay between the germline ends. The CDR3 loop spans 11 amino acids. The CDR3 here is CASSSGDTQYF. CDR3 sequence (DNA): TGTGCCAGCAGCTCGGGGGATACGCAGTATTTT.

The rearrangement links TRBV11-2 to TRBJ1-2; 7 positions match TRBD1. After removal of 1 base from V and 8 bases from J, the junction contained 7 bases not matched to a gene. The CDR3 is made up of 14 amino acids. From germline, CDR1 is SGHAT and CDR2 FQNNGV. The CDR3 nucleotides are TGTGCCAGCAGCTTAGGGGGGACAGCGTGGGGCTACACCTTC. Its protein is CASSLGGTAWGYTF.

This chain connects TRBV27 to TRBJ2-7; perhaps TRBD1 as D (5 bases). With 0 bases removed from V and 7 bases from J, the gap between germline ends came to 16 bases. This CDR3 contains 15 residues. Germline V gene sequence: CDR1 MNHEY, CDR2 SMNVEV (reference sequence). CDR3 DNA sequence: TGTGCCAGCAGTTTATCAACAGGAAGGTATGAGGAGCAGTACTTC. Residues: CASSLSTGRYEEQYF.

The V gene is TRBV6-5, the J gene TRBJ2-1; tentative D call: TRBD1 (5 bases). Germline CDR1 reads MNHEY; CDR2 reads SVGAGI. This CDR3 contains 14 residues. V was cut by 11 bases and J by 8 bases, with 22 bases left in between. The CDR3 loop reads CASTDSSAGDEQFF. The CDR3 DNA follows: TGTGCCTCCACTGACAGTTCCGCCGGCGATGAGCAGTTCTTC.

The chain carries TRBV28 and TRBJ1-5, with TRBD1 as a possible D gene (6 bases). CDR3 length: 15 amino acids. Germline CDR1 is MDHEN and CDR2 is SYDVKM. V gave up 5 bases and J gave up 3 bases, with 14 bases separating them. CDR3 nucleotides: TGTGCCAGCAGTCCGGGGGGCGGACTCAATCAGCCCCAGCATTTT. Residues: CASSPGGGLNQPQHF. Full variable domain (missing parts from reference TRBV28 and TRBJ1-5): DVKVTQSSRYLVKRTGEKVFLECVQDMDHENMFWYRQDPGLGLRLIYFSYDVKMKEKGDIPEGYSVSREKKERFSLILESASTNQTSMYLCASSPGGGLNQPQHFGDGTRLSIL.

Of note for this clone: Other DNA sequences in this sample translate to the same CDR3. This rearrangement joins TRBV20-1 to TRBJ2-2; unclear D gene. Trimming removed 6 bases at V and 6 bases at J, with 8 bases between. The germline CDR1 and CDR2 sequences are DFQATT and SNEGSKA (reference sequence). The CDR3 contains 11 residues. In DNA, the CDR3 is TGCAGTGCCCCCCGGGCCGGGGAGCTGTTTTTT. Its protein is CSAPRAGELFF.

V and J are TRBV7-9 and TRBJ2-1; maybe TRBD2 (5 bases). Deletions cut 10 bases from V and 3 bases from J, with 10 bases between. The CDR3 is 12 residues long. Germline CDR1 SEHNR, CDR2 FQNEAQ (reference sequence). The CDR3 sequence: CATSGDYNEQFF. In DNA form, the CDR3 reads TGTGCCACAAGCGGTGACTACAATGAGCAGTTCTTC.

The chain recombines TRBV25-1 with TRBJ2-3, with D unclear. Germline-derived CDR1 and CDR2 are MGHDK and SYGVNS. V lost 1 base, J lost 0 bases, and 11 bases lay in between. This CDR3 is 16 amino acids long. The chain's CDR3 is CASSELRQGSTDTQYF. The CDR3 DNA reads TGTGCCAGCAGTGAATTGAGACAAGGAAGCACAGATACGCAGTATTTT.

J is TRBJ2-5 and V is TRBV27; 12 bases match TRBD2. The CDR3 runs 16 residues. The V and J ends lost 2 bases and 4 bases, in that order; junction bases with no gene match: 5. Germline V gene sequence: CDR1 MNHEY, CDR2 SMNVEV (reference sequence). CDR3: CASSLGTSGLRETQYF. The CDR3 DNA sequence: TGTGCCAGCAGTTTAGGGACTAGCGGGTTAAGAGAGACCCAGTACTTC.

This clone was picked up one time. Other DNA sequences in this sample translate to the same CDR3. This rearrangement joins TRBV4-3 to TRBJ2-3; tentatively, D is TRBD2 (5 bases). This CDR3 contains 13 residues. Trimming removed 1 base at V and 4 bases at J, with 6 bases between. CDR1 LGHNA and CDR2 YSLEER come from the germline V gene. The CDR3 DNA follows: TGCGCCAGCAGCCAAGTACTAGCAGATACGCAGTATTTT. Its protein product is CASSQVLADTQYF.

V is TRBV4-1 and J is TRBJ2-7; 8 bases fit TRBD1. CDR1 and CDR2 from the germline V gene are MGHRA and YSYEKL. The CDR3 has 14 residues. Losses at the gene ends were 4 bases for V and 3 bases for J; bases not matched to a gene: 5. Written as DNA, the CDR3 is TGCGCCAGCAGCCCACTCGGGACAGGCTACGAGCAGTACTTC. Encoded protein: CASSPLGTGYEQYF.

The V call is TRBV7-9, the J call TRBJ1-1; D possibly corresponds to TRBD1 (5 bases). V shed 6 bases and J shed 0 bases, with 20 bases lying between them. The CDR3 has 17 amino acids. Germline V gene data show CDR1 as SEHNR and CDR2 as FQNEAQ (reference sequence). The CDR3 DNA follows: TGTGCCAGCAGGGGAGGGACCCCGGGGGGAATGAACACTGAAGCTTTCTTT. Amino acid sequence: CASRGGTPGGMNTEAFF. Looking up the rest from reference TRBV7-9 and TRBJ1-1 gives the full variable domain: DTGVSQNPRHKITKRGQNVTFRCDPISEHNRLYWYRQTLGQGPEFLTYFQNEAQLEKSRLLSDRFSAERPKGSFSTLEIQRTEQGDSAMYLCASRGGTPGGMNTEAFFGQGTRLTVV.

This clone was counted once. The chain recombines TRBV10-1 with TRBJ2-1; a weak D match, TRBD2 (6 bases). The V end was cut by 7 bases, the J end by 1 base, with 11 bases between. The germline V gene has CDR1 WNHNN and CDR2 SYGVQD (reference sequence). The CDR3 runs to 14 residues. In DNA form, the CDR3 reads TGCGCCAGCATGGGACGGGGGTCCTACAATGAGCAGTTCTTC. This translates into CASMGRGSYNEQFF.

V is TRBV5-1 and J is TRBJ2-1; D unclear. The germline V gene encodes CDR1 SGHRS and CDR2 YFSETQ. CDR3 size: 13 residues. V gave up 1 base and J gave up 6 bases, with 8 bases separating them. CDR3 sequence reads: CASSLNPGNEQFF. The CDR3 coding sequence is TGCGCCAGCAGCTTGAATCCTGGCAATGAGCAGTTCTTC.

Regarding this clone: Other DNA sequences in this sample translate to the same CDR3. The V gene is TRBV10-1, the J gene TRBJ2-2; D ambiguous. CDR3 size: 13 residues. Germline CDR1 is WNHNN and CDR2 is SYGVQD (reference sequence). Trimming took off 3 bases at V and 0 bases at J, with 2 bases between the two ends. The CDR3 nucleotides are TGCGCCAGCAGTGATCCGAACACCGGGGAGCTGTTTTTT. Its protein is CASSDPNTGELFF.

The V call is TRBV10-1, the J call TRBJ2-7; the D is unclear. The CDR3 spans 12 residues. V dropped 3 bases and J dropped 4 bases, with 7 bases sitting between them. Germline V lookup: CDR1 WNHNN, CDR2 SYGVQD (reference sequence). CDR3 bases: TGCGCCAGCAGTGACGGAATGTACGAGCAGTACTTC. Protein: CASSDGMYEQYF.

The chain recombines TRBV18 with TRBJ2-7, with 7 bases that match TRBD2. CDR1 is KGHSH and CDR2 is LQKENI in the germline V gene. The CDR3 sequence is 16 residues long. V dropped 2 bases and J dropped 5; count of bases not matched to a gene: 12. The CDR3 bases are TGTGCCAGCTCACCAGCGAGGGAGGGGTCAGTCCACGAGCAGTACTTC. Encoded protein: CASSPAREGSVHEQYF.

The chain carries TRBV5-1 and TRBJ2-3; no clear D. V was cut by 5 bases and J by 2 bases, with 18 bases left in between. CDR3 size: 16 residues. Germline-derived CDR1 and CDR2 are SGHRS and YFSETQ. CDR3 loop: CASSPPQVTLTDTQYF. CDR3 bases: TGCGCCAGCAGTCCCCCCCAAGTTACCCTCACAGATACGCAGTATTTT.

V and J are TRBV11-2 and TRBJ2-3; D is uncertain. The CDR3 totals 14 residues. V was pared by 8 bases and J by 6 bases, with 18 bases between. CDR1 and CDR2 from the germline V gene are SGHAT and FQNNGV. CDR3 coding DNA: TGTGCCAGCCACTCAGCCTCTCTTAGGGATACGCAGTATTTT. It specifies CASHSASLRDTQYF.